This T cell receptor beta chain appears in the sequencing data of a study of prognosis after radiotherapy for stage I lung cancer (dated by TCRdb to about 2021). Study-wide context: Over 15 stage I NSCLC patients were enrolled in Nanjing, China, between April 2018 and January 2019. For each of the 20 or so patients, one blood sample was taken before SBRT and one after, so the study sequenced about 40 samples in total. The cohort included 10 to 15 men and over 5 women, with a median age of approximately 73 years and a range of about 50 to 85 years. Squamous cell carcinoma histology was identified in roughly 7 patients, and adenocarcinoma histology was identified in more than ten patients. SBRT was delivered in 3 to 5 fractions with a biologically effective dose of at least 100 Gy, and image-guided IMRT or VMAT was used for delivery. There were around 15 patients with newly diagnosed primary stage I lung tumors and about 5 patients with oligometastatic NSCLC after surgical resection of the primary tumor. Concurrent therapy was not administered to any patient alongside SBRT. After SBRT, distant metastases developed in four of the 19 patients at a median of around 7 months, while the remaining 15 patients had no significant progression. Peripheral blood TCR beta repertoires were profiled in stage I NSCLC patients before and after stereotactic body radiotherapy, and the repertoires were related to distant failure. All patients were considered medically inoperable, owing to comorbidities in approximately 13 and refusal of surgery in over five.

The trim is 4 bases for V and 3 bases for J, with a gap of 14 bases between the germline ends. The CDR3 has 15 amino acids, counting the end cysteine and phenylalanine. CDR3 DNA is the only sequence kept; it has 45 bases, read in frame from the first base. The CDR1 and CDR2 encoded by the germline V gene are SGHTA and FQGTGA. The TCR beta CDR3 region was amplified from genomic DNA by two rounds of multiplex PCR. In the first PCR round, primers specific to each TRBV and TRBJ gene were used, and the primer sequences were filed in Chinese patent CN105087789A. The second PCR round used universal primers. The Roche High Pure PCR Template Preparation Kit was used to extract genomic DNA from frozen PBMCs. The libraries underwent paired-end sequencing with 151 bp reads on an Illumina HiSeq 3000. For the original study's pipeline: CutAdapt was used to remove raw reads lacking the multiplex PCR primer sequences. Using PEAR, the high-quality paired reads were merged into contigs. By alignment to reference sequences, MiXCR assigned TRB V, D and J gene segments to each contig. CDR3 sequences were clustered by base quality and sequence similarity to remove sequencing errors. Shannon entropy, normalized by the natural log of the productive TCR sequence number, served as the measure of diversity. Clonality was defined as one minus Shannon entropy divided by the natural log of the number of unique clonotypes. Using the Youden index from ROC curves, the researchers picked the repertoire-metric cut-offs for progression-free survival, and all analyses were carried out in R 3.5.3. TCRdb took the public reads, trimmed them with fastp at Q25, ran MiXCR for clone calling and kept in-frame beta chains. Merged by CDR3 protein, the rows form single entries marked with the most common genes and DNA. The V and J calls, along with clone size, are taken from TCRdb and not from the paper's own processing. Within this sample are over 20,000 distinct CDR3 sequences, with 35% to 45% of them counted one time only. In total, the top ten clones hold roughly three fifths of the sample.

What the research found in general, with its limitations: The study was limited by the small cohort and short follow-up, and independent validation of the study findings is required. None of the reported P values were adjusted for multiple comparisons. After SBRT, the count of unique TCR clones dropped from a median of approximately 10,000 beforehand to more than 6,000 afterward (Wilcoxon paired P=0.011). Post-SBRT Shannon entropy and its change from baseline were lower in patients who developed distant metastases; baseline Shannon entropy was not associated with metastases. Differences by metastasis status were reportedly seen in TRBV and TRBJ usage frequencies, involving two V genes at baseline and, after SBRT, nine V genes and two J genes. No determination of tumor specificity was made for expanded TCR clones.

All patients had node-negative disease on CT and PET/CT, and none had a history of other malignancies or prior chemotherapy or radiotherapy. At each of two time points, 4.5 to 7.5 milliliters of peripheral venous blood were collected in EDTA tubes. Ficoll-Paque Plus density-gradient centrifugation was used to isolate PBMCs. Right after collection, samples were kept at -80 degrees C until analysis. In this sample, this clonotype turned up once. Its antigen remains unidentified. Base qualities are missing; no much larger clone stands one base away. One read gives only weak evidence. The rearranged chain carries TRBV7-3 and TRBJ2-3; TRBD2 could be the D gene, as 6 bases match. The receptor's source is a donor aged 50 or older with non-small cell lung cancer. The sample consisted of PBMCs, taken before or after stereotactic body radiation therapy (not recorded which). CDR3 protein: CASSSWGGGTDTQYF. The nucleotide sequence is TGTGCCAGCAGCTCTTGGGGAGGAGGAACAGATACGCAGTATTTT.